This record covers a single T cell receptor beta chain. The target antigen is unknown. Trimming left V 6 bases short and J 3 bases short, with 17 bases between. The CDR3 is 15 residues long. Germline values: CDR1 LNHDA, CDR2 SQIVND (reference sequence). These data are taken from a study of PD-1 blockade in classical Hodgkin lymphoma. Overall study context: Administration of nivolumab to patients was at 3 mg/kg intravenously every 2 weeks. The study's findings and limits: While CD8+ TCR diversity did not rise significantly by C4D1, CD4+ TCR diversity did. Later analyses included only patients treated at least 1 year post-ASCT.

Sequencing was performed with immunoSEQ multiplex PCR; in TCRdb, only in-frame clones are kept and a portion is missing. The table lists 30,000 to 35,000 clones, 80% to 95% of them singletons. Every single patient, without exception, relapsed after autologous stem cell transplantation, and brentuximab vedotin exposure varied. Magnetic negative selection was used to purify CD4+ T cells from thawed PBMCs. Complete response, partial response or progressive disease made up the best responses. The receptor's source is a human donor with classical Hodgkin lymphoma. This chain connects TRBV19 to TRBJ1-2; the D is unclear. Sequences were derived from CD4+ T cells from blood, sampled at baseline. The CDR3, as DNA: TGTGCCAGTAGCTCGGGCCGACGGTGGGACTATGGCTACACCTTC. This gives the protein CASSSGRRWDYGYTF. Full variable domain (missing parts from reference TRBV19 and TRBJ1-2): DGGITQSPKYLFRKEGQNVTLSCEQNLNHDAMYWYRQDPGQGLRLIYYSQIVNDFQKGDIAEGYSVSREKKESFPLTVTSAQKNPTAFYLCASSSGRRWDYGYTFGSGTRLTVV.